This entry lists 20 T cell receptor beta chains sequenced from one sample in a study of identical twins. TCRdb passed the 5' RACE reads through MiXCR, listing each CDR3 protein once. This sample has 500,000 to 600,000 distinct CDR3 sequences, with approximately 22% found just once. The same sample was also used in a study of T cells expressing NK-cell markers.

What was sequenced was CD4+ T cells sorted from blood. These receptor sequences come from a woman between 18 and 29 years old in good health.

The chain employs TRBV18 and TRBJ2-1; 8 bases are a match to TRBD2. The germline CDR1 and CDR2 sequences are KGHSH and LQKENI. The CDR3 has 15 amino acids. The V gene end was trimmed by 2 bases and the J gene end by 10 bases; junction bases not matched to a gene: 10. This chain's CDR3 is CASSPIGSGIREQFF. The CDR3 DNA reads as TGTGCCAGCTCACCAATTGGTAGCGGGATAAGGGAGCAGTTCTTC.

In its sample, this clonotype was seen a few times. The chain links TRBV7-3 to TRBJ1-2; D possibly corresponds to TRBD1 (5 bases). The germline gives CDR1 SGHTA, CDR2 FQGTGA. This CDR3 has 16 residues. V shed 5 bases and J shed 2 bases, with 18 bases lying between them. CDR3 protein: CASSPLPGLTNYGYTF. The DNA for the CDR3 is TGTGCCAGCAGCCCCCTCCCGGGGCTAACAAACTATGGCTACACCTTC.

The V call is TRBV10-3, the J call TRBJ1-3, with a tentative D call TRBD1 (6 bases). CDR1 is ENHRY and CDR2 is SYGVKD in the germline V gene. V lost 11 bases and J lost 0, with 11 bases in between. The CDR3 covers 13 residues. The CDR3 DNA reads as TGTGCCGTAACAGGGACCTCTGGAAACACCATATATTTT. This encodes CAVTGTSGNTIYF.

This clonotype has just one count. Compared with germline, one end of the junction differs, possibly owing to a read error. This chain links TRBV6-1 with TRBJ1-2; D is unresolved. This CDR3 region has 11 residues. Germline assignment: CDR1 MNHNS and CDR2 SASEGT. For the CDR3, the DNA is TGTGCCAGCAGTGAGTCTATTGTTGCGGGGTTC. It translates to CASSESIVAGF.

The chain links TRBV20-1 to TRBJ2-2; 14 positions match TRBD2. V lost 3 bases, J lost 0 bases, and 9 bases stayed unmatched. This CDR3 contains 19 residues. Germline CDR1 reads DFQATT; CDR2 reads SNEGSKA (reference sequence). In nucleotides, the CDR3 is TGCAGTGCTAGGTCCGGGACTAGCGGGAGTCGGGCGAACACCGGGGAGCTGTTTTTT. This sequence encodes CSARSGTSGSRANTGELFF.

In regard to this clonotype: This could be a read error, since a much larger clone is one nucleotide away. The CDR3 spells CASSLTDSGELVF. The CDR3 DNA reads TGCGCCAGCAGCCTAACGGATAGCGGGGAGCTGGTTTTT. The chain employs TRBV5-1 and TRBJ2-2; 8 positions match TRBD2. The CDR3 extends over 13 amino acids. CDR1 and CDR2 (germline): SGHRS, YFSETQ.

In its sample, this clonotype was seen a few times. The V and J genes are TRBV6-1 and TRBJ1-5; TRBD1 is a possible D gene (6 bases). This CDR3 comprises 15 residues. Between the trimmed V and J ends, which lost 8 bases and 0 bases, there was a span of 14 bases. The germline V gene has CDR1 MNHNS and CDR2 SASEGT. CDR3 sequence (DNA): TGTGCCAGCGGCGGGGGCCCCTATAGCAATCAGCCCCAGCATTTT. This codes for CASGGGPYSNQPQHF.

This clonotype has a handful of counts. In DNA, the CDR3 is TGTGCCAGCAGGGGACAGGGGGTCAACTATGGCTACACCTTC. Amino acid sequence: CASRGQGVNYGYTF. The chain carries TRBV6-1 and TRBJ1-2, with 11 bases identical to TRBD1. The CDR3 length is 14 residues. CDR1 MNHNS and CDR2 SASEGT come from the germline V gene. V gave up 6 bases and J gave up 2 bases; unmatched junction bases: 2.

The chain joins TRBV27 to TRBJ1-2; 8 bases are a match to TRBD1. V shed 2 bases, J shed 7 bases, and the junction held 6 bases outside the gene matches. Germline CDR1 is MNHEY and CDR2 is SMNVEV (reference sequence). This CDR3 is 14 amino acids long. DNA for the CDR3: TGTGCCAGCAGTTTAGTCGGACAGGGTGGTGGCTACACCTTC. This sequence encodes CASSLVGQGGGYTF.

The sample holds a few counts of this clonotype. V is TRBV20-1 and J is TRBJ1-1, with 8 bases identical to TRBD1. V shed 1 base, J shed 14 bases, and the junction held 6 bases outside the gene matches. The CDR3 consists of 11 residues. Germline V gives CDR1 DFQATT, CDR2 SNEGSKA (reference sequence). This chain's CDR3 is CSARGGTGVFF. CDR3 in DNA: TGCAGTGCTAGAGGTGGGACAGGTGTGTTCTTT.

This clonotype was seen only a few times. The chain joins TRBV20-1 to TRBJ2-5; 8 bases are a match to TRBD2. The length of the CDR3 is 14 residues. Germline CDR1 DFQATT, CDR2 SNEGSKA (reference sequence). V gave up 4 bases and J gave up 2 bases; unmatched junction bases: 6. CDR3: CSANPREGQETQYF. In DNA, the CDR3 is TGCAGTGCTAACCCCCGGGAGGGTCAAGAGACCCAGTACTTC.

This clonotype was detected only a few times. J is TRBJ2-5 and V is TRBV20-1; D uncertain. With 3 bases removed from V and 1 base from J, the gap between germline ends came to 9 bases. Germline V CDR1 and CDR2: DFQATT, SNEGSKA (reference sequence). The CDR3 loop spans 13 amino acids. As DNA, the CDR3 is TGCAGTGCTAGGGCACCCACCCAAGAGACCCAGTACTTC. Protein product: CSARAPTQETQYF.

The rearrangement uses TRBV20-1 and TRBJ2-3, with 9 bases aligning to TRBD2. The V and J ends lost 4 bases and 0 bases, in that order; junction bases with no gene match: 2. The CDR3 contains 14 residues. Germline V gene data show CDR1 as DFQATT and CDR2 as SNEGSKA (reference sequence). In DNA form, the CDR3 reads TGCAGTGCTATAGCGGGGGCGAGCACAGATACGCAGTATTTT. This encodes CSAIAGASTDTQYF.

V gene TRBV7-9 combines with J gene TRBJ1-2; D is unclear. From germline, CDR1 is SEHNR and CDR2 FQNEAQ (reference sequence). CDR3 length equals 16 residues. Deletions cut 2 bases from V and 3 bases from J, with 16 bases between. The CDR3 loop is CASSLLKYGEDYGYTF. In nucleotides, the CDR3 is TGTGCCAGCAGCTTACTAAAATACGGGGAGGACTATGGCTACACCTTC.

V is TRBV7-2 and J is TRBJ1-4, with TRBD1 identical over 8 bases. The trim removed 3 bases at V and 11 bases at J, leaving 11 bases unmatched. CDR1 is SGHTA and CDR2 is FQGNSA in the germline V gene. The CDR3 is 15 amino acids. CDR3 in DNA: TGTGCCAGCAGCTTCGTCATCGGGACAGGCGGGAAACTGTTTTTT. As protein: CASSFVIGTGGKLFF.

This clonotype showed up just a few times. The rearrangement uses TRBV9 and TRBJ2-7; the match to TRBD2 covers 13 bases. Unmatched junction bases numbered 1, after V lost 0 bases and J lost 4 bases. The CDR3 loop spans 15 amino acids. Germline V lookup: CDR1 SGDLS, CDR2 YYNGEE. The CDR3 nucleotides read TGTGCCAGCAGCGTAGAGGGACTAGCGGGATACGAGCAGTACTTC. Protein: CASSVEGLAGYEQYF.

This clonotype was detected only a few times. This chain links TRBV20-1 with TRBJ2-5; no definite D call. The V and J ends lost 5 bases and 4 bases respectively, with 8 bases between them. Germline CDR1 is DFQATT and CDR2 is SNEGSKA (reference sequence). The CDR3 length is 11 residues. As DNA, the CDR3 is TGCAGTGCTGCGGTAGTAGAGACCCAGTACTTC. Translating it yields CSAAVVETQYF.

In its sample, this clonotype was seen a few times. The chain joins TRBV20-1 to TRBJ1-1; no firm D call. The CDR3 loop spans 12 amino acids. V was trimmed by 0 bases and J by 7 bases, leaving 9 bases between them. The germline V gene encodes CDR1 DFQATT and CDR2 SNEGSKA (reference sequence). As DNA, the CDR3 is TGCAGTGCTAGAGATTGGGGAGTTGAAGCTTTCTTT. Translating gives CSARDWGVEAFF.

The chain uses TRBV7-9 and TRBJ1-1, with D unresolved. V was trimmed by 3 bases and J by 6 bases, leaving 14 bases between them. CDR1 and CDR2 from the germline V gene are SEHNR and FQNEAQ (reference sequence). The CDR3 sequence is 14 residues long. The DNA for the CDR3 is TGTGCCAGCAGCTTTACGCTCGTCCAAGCTGAAGCTTTCTTT. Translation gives CASSFTLVQAEAFF.

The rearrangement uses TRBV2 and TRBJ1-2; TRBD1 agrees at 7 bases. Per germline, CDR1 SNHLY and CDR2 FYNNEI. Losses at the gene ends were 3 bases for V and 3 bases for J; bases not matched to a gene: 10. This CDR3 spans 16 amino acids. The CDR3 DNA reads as TGTGCCAGCAGTGAGTACCCCGGGACAGCGGACTATGGCTACACCTTC. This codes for CASSEYPGTADYGYTF.